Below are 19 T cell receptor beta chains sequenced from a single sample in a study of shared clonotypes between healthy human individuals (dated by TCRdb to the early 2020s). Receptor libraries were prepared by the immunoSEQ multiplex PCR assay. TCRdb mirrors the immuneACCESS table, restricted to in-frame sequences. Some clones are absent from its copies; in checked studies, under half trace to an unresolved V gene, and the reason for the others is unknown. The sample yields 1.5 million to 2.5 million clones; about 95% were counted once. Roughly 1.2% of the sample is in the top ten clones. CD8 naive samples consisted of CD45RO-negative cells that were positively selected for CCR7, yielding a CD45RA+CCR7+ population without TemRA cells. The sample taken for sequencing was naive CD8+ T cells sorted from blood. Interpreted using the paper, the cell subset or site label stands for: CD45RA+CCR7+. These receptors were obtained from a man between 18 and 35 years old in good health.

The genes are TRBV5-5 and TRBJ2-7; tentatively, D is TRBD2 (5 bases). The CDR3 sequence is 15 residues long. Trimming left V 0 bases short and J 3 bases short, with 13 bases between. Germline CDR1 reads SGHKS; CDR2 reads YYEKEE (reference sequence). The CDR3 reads CASSLGVAPGYEQYF. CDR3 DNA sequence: TGTGCCAGCAGCTTGGGGGTAGCGCCCGGCTACGAGCAGTACTTC.

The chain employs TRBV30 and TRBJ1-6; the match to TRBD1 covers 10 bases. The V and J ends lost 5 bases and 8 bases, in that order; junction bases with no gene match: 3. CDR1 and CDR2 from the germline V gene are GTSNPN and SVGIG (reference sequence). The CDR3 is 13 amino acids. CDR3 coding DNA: TGTGCCTGGGAAGGACAGGGGGATTCACCCCTCCACTTT. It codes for CAWEGQGDSPLHF. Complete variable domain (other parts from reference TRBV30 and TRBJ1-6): SQTIHQWPATLVQPVGSPLSLECTVEGTSNPNLYWYRQAAGRGLQLLFYSVGIGQISSEVPQNLSASRPQDRQFILSSKKLLLSDSGFYLCAWEGQGDSPLHFGNGTRLTVT.

CDR3 region: CASSPTTGASPLHF. The CDR3 nucleotides are TGTGCCAGCAGCCCTACTACAGGGGCTTCACCCCTCCACTTT. The gene calls are TRBV7-8 and TRBJ1-6, with 7 nucleotides matching TRBD1. Germline assignment: CDR1 SGHVS and CDR2 FQNEAQ. The CDR3 is made up of 14 amino acids. The junction had 7 bases not matched to a gene; V was cut back by 5 bases and J by 9 bases.

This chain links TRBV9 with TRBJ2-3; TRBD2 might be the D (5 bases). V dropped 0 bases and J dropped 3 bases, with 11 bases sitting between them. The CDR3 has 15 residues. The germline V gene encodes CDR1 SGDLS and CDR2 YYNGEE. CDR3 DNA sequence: TGTGCCAGCAGCGTAGACGGGAAAGGGACAGATACGCAGTATTTT. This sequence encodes CASSVDGKGTDTQYF.

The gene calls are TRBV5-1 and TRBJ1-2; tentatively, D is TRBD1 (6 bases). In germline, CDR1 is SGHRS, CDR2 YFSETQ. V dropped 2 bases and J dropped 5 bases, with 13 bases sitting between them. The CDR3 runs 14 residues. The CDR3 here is CASSLPGAIYGYTF. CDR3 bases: TGCGCCAGCAGCTTACCAGGGGCCATATATGGCTACACCTTC.

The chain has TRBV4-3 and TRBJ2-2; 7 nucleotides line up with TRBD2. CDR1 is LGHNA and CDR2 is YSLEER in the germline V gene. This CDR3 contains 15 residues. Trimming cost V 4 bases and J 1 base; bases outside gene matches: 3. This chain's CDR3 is CASSPVAGNTGELFF. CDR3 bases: TGCGCCAGCAGCCCGGTAGCGGGGAACACCGGGGAGCTGTTTTTT.

The DNA for the CDR3 is TGTGCCAGCAGCTTAGTCTTCCCAGGAGAGACCCAGTACTTC. It yields the protein CASSLVFPGETQYF. The chain has TRBV11-2 and TRBJ2-5, with D unresolved. This CDR3 is built from 14 residues. The germline CDR1 and CDR2 sequences are SGHAT and FQNNGV. V was clipped by 1 base and J by 4 bases, with 10 bases between them.

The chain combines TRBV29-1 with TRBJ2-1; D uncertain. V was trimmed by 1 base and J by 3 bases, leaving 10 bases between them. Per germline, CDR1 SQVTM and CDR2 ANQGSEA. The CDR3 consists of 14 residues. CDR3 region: CSVEGAGLYNEQFF. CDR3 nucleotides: TGCAGCGTTGAAGGAGCTGGGCTCTACAATGAGCAGTTCTTC.

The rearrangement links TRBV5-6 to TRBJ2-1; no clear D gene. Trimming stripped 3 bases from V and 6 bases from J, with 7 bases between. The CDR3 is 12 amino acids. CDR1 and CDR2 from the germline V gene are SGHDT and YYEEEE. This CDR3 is CASSSLINEQFF. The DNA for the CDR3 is TGTGCCAGCAGCTCGCTTATCAATGAGCAGTTCTTC.

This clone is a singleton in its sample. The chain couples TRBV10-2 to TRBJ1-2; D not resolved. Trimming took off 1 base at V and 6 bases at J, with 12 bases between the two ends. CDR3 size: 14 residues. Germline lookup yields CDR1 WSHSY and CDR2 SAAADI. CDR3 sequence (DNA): TGCGCCAGCAGTGAGTACAGAGCCGACCATGGCTACACCTTC. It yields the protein CASSEYRADHGYTF.

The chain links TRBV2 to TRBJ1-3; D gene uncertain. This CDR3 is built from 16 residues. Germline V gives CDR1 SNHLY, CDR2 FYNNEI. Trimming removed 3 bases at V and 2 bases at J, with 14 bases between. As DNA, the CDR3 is TGTGCCAGCAGTGAGGTGGCACCGTTAACTGGAAACACCATATATTTT. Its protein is CASSEVAPLTGNTIYF.

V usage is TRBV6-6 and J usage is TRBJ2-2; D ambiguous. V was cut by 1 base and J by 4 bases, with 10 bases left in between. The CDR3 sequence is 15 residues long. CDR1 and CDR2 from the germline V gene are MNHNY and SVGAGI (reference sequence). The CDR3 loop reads CASSYFKAGTGELFF. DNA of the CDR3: TGTGCCAGCAGTTACTTTAAAGCCGGCACCGGGGAGCTGTTTTTT.

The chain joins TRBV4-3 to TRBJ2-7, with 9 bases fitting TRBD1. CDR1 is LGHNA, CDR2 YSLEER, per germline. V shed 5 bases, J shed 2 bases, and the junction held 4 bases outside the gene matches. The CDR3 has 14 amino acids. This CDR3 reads CASSFGTGTYEQYF. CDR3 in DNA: TGCGCCAGCAGCTTCGGGACAGGGACCTACGAGCAGTACTTC.

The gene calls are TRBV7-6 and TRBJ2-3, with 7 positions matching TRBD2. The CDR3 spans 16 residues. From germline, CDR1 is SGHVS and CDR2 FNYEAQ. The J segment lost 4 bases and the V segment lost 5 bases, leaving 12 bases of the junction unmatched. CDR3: CASSTLAGPRADTQYF. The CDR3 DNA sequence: TGTGCCAGCAGCACCTTAGCGGGCCCTAGGGCAGATACGCAGTATTTT.

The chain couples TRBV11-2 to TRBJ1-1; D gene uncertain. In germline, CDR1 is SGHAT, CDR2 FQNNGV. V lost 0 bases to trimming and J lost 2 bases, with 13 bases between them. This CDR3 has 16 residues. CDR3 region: CASSLDIRQINTEAFF. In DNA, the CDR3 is TGTGCCAGCAGCTTAGATATTCGGCAGATAAACACTGAAGCTTTCTTT.

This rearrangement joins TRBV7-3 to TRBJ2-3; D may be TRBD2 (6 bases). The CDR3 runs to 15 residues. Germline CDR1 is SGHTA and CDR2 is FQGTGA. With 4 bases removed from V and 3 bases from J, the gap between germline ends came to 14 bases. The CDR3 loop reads CASSSGASKTDTQYF. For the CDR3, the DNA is TGTGCCAGCAGCTCGGGAGCTAGCAAGACAGATACGCAGTATTTT.

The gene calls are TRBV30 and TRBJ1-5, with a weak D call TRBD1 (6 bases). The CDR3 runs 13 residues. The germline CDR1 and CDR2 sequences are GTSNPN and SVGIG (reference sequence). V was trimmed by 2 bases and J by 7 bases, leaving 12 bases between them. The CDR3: CAWSRRGVQPQHF. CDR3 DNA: TGTGCCTGGAGTCGGAGGGGGGTGCAGCCCCAGCATTTT.

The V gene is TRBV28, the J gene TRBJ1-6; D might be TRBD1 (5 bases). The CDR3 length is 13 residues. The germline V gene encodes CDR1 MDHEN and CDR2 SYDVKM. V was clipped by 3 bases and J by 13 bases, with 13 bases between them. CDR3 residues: CASSLGTGTPLHF. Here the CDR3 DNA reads TGTGCCAGCAGTTTGGGAACTGGGACGCCCCTCCACTTT.

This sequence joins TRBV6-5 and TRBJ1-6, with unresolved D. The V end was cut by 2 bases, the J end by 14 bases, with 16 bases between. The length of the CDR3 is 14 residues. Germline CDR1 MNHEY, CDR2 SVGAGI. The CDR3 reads CASSYGGEMGTLHF. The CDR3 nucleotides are TGTGCCAGCAGTTACGGCGGCGAAATGGGCACCCTCCACTTT.